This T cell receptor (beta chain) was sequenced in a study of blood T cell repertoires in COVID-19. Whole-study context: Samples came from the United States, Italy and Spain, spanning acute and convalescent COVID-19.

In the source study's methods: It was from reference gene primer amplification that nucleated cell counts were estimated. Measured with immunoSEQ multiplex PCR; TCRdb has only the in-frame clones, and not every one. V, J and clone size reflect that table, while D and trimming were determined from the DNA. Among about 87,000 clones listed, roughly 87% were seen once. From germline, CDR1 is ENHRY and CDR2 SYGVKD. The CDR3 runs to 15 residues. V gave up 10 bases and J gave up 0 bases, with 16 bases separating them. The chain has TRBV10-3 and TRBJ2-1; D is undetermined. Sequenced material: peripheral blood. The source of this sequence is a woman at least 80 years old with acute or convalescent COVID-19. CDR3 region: CATATGESSYNEQFF. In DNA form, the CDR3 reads TGTGCCACCGCGACTGGTGAATCCTCCTACAATGAGCAGTTCTTC.